The 17 T cell receptor beta chains in this list originate from one sample, sequenced in a study of T cells in women clearing cervical HPV infection (dated by TCRdb to the late 2010s). The library was obtained by the immunoSEQ multiplex PCR assay. The source is immuneACCESS, and TCRdb retained only in-frame sequences with V and J called. Part of the clones is not carried over; for the studies checked, unresolved V genes explain less than half of this, and the remainder is unexplained. The table for this sample records around 38,000 clones. The top ten constitute 7.6% of the sample. Sequencing was done on a sample of blood buffy coat. The receptors stem from a woman aged 18 to 69 with a cervical HPV16 infection that either progressed to CIN3+ or cleared (not recorded which).

Details on this clone: The sequenced fragment ends 3 residues before the CDR3 boundary, so the rest is inferred from the germline J gene. The chain uses TRBV2 and TRBJ1-4; 7 nucleotides align to TRBD1. The CDR3 is 15 residues long. The germline CDR1 and CDR2 sequences are SNHLY and FYNNEI. Trimming removed 6 bases from V and 6 bases from J; junction bases left unmatched: 10. Incomplete CDR3 DNA: TGTGCCAGCAGGGCGACAGGGAGAACGGATGAAAAA. Translating it yields CASRATGRTDEK. The CDR3 as a whole reads CASRATGRTDEKLFF.

With respect to this clone: The CDR3 extends 3 residues past the end of the read, so its final part is completed from the germline J gene. V and J are TRBV28 and TRBJ1-2; 8 bases are shared with TRBD1. The germline gives CDR1 MDHEN, CDR2 SYDVKM. Trimming removed 11 bases from V and 7 bases from J; junction bases left unmatched: 9. The CDR3 has 12 residues. CDR3 sequence: CAVIGQGSGYTF. CDR3 bases read: TGTGCCGTTATAGGACAGGGAAGTGGC.

On this clone: The CDR3 end lies 3 residues beyond the end of the read and is filled in from the germline J gene. The rearrangement uses TRBV28 and TRBJ2-4, with D tentatively TRBD1 or TRBD2 (6 bases each). V shed 7 bases and J shed 6 bases, with 19 bases lying between them. This CDR3 spans 15 amino acids. Germline CDR1 MDHEN, CDR2 SYDVKM. The CDR3 reads CASIPARGGGNIQYF. The covered CDR3 bases are TGTGCCAGCATCCCGGCCAGGGGAGGTGGAAACATT.

A word on this clone: The CDR3 goes on 3 residues after the read ends, and that part is filled in from the germline J gene. The V gene is TRBV11-2, the J gene TRBJ1-2; D gene unclear. Germline loops: CDR1 SGHAT, CDR2 FQNNGV. CDR3 length equals 12 residues. Trimming left V 0 bases short and J 5 bases short, with 4 bases between. The CDR3 reads CASSLDPYGYTF. The part of the CDR3 DNA that was read is TGTGCCAGCAGCTTAGACCCTTATGGC.

With regard to this clone: The read finishes 3 residues shy of the CDR3 end, and the germline J gene is used to complete it. The gene calls are TRBV14 and TRBJ1-3; no definite D call. The V end lost 0 bases, the J end lost 4 bases, and 4 bases lay between the germline ends. Germline assignment: CDR1 SGHDN and CDR2 FVKESK. The CDR3 is made up of 13 amino acids. CDR3: CASSQERGNTIYF. The sequenced part of the CDR3 DNA is TGTGCCAGCAGCCAAGAGAGGGGAAACACC.

On this clone itself: The missing CDR3 end, 3 residues past where the read stops, is filled in from the germline J gene. The rearrangement links TRBV19 to TRBJ2-5; TRBD2 matches at 8 bases. Germline V CDR1 and CDR2: LNHDA, SQIVND (reference sequence). With 5 bases clipped from V and 5 bases from J, the junction kept 13 bases outside the gene matches. This CDR3 is 16 amino acids long. The CDR3 bases that were read are TGTGCCAGTAGTCAGGTGGGGGTAGCGGGACCGGAGACC. It codes for CASSQVGVAGPET. Given in full, the CDR3 is CASSQVGVAGPETQYF.

On this clone: The read halts 3 residues ahead of the CDR3 end, with the missing end drawn from the germline J gene. This rearrangement joins TRBV12-5 to TRBJ1-5; 9 nucleotides align to TRBD1. After removal of 6 bases from V and 1 base from J, the junction contained 4 bases not matched to a gene. CDR1 LGHNT and CDR2 FRNRAP come from the germline V gene. The CDR3 extends over 15 amino acids. CDR3 residues: CASGLGTGSNQPQHF. Incomplete CDR3 DNA: TGTGCTAGTGGACTCGGGACAGGGAGCAATCAGCCC. Variable domain in full (rest from reference TRBV12-5 and TRBJ1-5): DARVTQTPRHKVTEMGQEVTMRCQPILGHNTVFWYRQTMMQGLELLAYFRNRAPLDDSGMPKDRFSAEMPDATLATLKIQPSEPRDSAVYFCASGLGTGSNQPQHFGDGTRLSIL.

Details on this clone: Read data end 3 residues before the CDR3 end; the end is taken from the germline J gene. V gene TRBV9 combines with J gene TRBJ2-1; 7 positions match TRBD2. The V gene end was trimmed by 2 bases and the J gene end by 2 bases; junction bases not matched to a gene: 4. The CDR3 is made up of 15 amino acids. CDR1 is SGDLS and CDR2 is YYNGEE in the germline V gene. The CDR3: CASSVSAGAYNEQFF. The CDR3 bases that were read are TGTGCCAGCAGCGTTTCCGCGGGGGCCTACAATGAG.

For this clone: The read stops 3 residues short of the end of the CDR3; the missing end is completed from the germline J gene. The gene calls are TRBV19 and TRBJ1-3; TRBD1 might be the D (5 bases). Germline V lookup: CDR1 LNHDA, CDR2 SQIVND (reference sequence). V shed 4 bases and J shed 4 bases, with 14 bases lying between them. CDR3 length equals 15 residues. CDR3 region: CASSSRVVKGNTIYF. The sequenced part of the CDR3 DNA is TGTGCCAGTAGTAGCAGGGTGGTCAAGGGAAACACC.

Concerning this clone: The CDR3 end is not reached by the read, which stops 3 residues before it; the germline J gene fills it in. This sample also contains other DNA sequences that code for the same CDR3. The gene calls are TRBV20-1 and TRBJ1-1, with D hard to call. Per the germline V gene, CDR1 is DFQATT and CDR2 is SNEGSKA (reference sequence). The CDR3 loop spans 15 amino acids. Trimming left V 3 bases short and J 0 bases short, with 14 bases between. CDR3 DNA (partial): TGCAGTGCTAGTCCCACCTTCGGGGTGAACACTGAA. This gives the protein CSASPTFGVNTE. The whole CDR3 protein reads CSASPTFGVNTEAFF.

For this clone: The read stops 3 residues short of the end of the CDR3; the missing end is completed from the germline J gene. The J gene is TRBJ1-4, the V gene TRBV4-1; 8 bases match TRBD1. J was trimmed by 5 bases and V by 1 base; bases with no gene match: 3. This CDR3 has 15 residues. Germline V CDR1 and CDR2: MGHRA, YSYEKL. The sequenced part of the CDR3 DNA is TGCGCCAGCAGCCAAGGAAACAGGGGGAATGAAAAA. Its protein is CASSQGNRGNEK. The entire CDR3 sequence reads CASSQGNRGNEKLFF.

With respect to this clone: The read halts 3 residues ahead of the CDR3 end, with the missing end drawn from the germline J gene. The chain uses TRBV6-2 or TRBV6-3 and TRBJ1-5, with 7 positions matching TRBD1. In germline, CDR1 is MNHEY, CDR2 SVGEGT. Germline trimming cut 6 bases from V and 6 bases from J; bases unmatched to any gene: 8. The CDR3 totals 14 residues. The CDR3 protein is CASSVRTGVQPQHF. CDR3 bases read: TGTGCCAGCAGCGTCCGGACAGGCGTTCAGCCC.

As regards this clone: The read is 3 residues too short to cover the CDR3 end, so that end is filled in from the germline J gene. The V call is TRBV10-3, the J call TRBJ1-1; D might be TRBD1 (6 bases). Germline V gene data show CDR1 as ENHRY and CDR2 as SYGVKD. Trimming shortened V by 6 bases and J by 4 bases, and 12 bases separated the two germline ends. The CDR3 totals 13 residues. CDR3 DNA, as far as it was read: TGTGCCATCAGGGCAGGGGCGAGCACTGAA. The encoded protein is CAIRAGASTE. The full CDR3 protein is CAIRAGASTEAFF.

To note about this clone: The CDR3 end falls 3 residues outside the read, so it is completed with the germline J gene. V gene TRBV5-4 combines with J gene TRBJ2-7; 9 nucleotides line up with TRBD1. The germline V gene encodes CDR1 SGHNT and CDR2 YYREEE (reference sequence). The CDR3 is 15 residues long. Trimming took 4 bases from V and 2 from J; bases not matched to a gene: 7. CDR3 DNA (partial): TGTGCCAGCAGCCCCACCTGGGACAGGGCCTACGAG. Translation gives CASSPTWDRAYE. From start to end, the CDR3 is CASSPTWDRAYEQYF.

For this clone: The observed sequence ends 3 residues before the CDR3 terminus, with the missing tail filled in from the germline J gene. The chain couples TRBV7-3 to TRBJ2-3; 12 nucleotides match TRBD2. The CDR3 consists of 16 residues. Germline loops: CDR1 SGHTA, CDR2 FQGTGA. Trimming took 2 bases from V and 3 from J; bases not matched to a gene: 3. The CDR3 here is CASSLRLAGGTDTQYF. Incomplete CDR3 DNA: TGTGCCAGCAGCTTACGCCTAGCGGGGGGGACAGATACG.

A note on this clone: Read coverage stops 3 residues before the CDR3 terminus; the germline J gene supplies the remainder. The V gene is TRBV7-9, the J gene TRBJ1-1; D is possibly TRBD1 (5 bases). Deletions cut 5 bases from V and 0 bases from J, with 10 bases between. Germline values: CDR1 SEHNR, CDR2 FQNEAQ (reference sequence). The CDR3 covers 14 residues. Incomplete CDR3 DNA: TGTGCCAGCAGCCGAGGGGTCATGAACACTGAA. Translating it yields CASSRGVMNTE. The whole CDR3 reads CASSRGVMNTEAFF.

About this clone itself: The CDR3 extends 3 residues past the end of the read, so its final part is completed from the germline J gene. This chain uses TRBV10-1 with TRBJ1-1; 12 bases line up with TRBD1. The germline gives CDR1 WNHNN, CDR2 SYGVQD (reference sequence). J lost 1 base, V lost 10 bases, and 7 bases had no gene match. This CDR3 has 15 residues. The DNA read from the CDR3 is TGCGCCACCTTCCGGGACAGGGGGCCGAACACTGAA. Its translation: CATFRDRGPNTE. The whole CDR3 sequence is CATFRDRGPNTEAFF.